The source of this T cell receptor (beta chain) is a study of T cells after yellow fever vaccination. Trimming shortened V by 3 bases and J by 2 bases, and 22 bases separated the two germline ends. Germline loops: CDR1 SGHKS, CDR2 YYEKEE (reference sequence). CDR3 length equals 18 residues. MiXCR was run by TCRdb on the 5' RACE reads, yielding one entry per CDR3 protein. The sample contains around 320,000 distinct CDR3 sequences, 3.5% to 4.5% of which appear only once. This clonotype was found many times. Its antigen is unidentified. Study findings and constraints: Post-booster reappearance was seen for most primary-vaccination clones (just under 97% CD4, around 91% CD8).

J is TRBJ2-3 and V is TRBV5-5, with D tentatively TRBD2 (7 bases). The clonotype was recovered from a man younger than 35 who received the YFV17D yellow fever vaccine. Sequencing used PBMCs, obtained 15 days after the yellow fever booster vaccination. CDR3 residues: CASSSTRWGGLFTDTQYF. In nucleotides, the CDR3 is TGTGCCAGCAGCTCCACCCGGTGGGGGGGGCTCTTCACAGATACGCAGTATTTT.